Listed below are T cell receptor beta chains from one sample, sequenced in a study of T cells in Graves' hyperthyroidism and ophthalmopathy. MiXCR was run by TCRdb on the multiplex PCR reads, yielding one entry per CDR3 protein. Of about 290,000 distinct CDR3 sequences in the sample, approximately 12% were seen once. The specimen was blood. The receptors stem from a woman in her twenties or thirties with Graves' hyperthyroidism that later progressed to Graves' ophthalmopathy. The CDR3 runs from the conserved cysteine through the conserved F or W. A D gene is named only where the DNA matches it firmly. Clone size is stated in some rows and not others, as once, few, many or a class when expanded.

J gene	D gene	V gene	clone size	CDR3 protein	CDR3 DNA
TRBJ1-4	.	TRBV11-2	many	CASSFSSFNEKLFF	TGTGCCAGCAGCTTCAGCTCCTTTAATGAAAAACTGTTTTTT
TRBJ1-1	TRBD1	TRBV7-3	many	CASSKFPGQGRTEAFF	TGTGCCAGCAGCAAGTTTCCGGGACAGGGGAGAACTGAAGCTTTCTTT
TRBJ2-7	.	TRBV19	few	CASSSSGDIFYEQYF	TGTGCCAGTAGTAGTAGTGGGGACATTTTCTACGAGCAGTACTTC
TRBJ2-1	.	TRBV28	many	CASSLGTFIYNEQFF	TGTGCCAGCAGCTTAGGGACTTTTATTTACAATGAGCAGTTCTTC
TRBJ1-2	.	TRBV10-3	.	CGSARGVGYGYTF	TGTGGATCGGCCCGAGGGGTAGGGTATGGCTACACCTTC
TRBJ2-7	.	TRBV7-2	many	CASSLRADVTNPAYEQYF	TGTGCCAGCAGCCTTAGGGCGGACGTTACAAATCCAGCCTACGAGCAGTACTTC
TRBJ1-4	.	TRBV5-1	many	CASRSGKAATNEKLFF	TGCGCCAGCCGATCTGGAAAGGCCGCAACTAATGAAAAACTGTTTTTT
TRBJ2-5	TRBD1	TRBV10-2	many	CASSNKQGTIQETQYF	TGCGCCAGCAGTAACAAACAGGGGACCATCCAAGAGACCCAGTACTTC
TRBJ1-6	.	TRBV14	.	CASSQDKVLGNSPLHF	TGTGCCAGCAGCCAAGATAAAGTTTTGGGTAATTCACCCCTCCACTTT
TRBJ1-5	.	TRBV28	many	CASTHLRGVSNQPQHF	TGTGCCAGCACCCATCTTCGGGGTGTTAGCAATCAGCCCCAGCATTTT
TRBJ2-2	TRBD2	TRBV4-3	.	CASSLWAGRALDGELFF	TGCGCCAGCAGCTTATGGGCCGGGAGGGCCTTAGACGGGGAGCTGTTTTTT
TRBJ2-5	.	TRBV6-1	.	CASSEVVAETQYF	TGTGCCAGCAGTGAAGTTGTGGCGGAGACCCAGTACTTC
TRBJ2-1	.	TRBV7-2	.	CASHQDRVGAYNEQFF	TGTGCCAGTCACCAGGACCGGGTTGGGGCCTACAATGAGCAGTTCTTC
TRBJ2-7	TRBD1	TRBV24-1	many	CATCVTGPGRTYEQYF	TGTGCCACCTGTGTGACAGGGCCGGGACGCACCTACGAGCAGTACTTC
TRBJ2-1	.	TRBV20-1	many	CRVKENNEQFF	TGCAGGGTAAAAGAAAACAATGAGCAGTTCTTC
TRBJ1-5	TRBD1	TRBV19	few	CASSGDRVSQPQHF	TGTGCCAGTAGTGGGGACAGGGTATCGCAGCCCCAGCATTTT
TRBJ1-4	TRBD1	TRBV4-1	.	CASSHRDRGGEKLFF	TGCGCCAGCAGCCACCGGGACAGGGGAGGGGAAAAACTGTTTTTT
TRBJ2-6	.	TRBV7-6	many	CASGHLYRGANVLTF	TGTGCCAGCGGACACCTGTATAGAGGGGCCAACGTCCTGACTTTC
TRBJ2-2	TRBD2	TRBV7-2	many	CASSLVGRGTVLNTGELFF	TGTGCCAGCAGCTTAGTCGGGCGGGGGACTGTACTCAACACCGGGGAGCTGTTTTTT
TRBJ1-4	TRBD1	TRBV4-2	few	CASSQDLTGEKGEKLFF	TGTGCCAGCAGCCAAGATTTGACAGGGGAAAAGGGCGAAAAACTGTTTTTT
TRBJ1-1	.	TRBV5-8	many	CASSLVGRLNTEAFF	TGTGCCAGCAGCTTGGTGGGCCGCTTGAACACTGAAGCTTTCTTT
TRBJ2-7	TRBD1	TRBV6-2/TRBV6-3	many	CASSPGDPTGYFYEQYF	TGTGCCAGCAGTCCGGGCGACCCGACAGGGTATTTTTACGAGCAGTACTTC
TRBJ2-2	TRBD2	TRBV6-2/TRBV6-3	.	CASSYRGGYTNTGELFF	TGTGCCAGCAGTTACCGCGGGGGATATACGAACACCGGGGAGCTGTTTTTT
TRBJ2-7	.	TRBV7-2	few	CASSSPLGPYEQYF	TGTGCCAGCAGCTCCCCACTGGGGCCCTACGAGCAGTACTTC
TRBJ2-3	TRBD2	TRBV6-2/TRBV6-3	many	CASTPLRDSGVYTDTQYF	TGTGCCAGTACCCCTTTGAGGGATAGCGGGGTTTACACAGATACGCAGTATTTT
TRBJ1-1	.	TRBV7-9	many	CASNPPAGTEAFF	TGTGCCAGCAACCCACCTGCGGGCACTGAAGCTTTCTTT
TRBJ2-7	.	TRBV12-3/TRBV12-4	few	CASRESTDEQYF	TGTGCCAGCAGGGAGTCGACCGACGAGCAGTACTTC
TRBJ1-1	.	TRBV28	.	CASSSVGGAWAEAFF	TGTGCCAGCAGCTCGGTGGGAGGAGCGTGGGCTGAAGCTTTCTTT
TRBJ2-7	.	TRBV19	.	CASSISGAYEQYF	TGTGCCAGTAGCATCTCTGGCGCCTACGAGCAGTACTTC
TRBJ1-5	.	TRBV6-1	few	CASSRPEGGGQPQHF	TGTGCCAGCAGTAGGCCGGAAGGGGGAGGGCAGCCCCAGCATTTT
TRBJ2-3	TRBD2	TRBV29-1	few	CSATSEATDTQYF	TGCAGCGCAACTAGCGAGGCCACAGATACGCAGTATTTT
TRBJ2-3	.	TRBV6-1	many	CASTPNQAGLDTQYF	TGTGCCAGCACCCCGAACCAGGCGGGGCTTGATACGCAGTATTTT
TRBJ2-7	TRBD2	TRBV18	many	CASSSKGLAGEQYF	TGTGCCAGCTCATCTAAGGGACTAGCGGGCGAGCAGTACTTC
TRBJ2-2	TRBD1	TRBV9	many	CASRGDRLTGELFF	TGTGCCAGCAGGGGGGACAGGCTCACCGGGGAGCTGTTTTTT
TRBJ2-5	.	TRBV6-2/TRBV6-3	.	CASSVPPGQVRGETQYF	TGTGCCAGCAGTGTACCTCCGGGACAAGTACGGGGGGAGACCCAGTACTTC
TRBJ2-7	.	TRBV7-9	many	CASSTGQSLEQYF	TGTGCCAGCAGCACTGGACAGAGCCTTGAGCAGTACTTC
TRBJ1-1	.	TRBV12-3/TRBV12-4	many	CASSLGPHRGLNTEAFF	TGTGCCAGCAGTTTAGGGCCCCATAGGGGCCTGAACACTGAAGCTTTCTTT
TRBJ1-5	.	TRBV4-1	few	CASNLGAVNQPQHF	TGCGCCAGCAACTTAGGCGCGGTCAATCAGCCCCAGCATTTT
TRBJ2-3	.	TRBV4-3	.	CASSQRWQGGTDTQYF	TGCGCCAGCAGCCAACGTTGGCAGGGAGGCACAGATACGCAGTATTTT
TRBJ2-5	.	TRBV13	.	CASSLGIRRETQYF	TGTGCCAGCAGCTTAGGGATTCGAAGGGAGACCCAGTACTTC
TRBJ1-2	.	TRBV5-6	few	CASSSTGLTYGYTF	TGTGCCAGCAGCTCGACAGGACTCACCTATGGCTACACCTTC
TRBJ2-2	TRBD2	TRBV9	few	CASSVLAGVNTGELFF	TGTGCCAGCAGCGTTTTAGCGGGGGTGAACACCGGGGAGCTGTTTTTT
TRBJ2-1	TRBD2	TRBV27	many	CASRSGTSSYNEQFF	TGTGCCAGCAGATCCGGGACTAGCAGCTACAATGAGCAGTTCTTC
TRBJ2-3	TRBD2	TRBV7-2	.	CASSGPAGGPQDTQYF	TGTGCCAGCAGCGGACCGGCGGGAGGGCCCCAAGATACGCAGTATTTT
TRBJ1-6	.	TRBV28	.	CAGSTSWSYNSPLRF	TGTGCCGGCAGTACCTCTTGGTCCTATAATTCACCCCTCCGCTTT
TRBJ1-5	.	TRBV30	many	CAWSTGAAPNQPQHF	TGTGCCTGGAGTACCGGGGCAGCGCCAAATCAGCCCCAGCATTTT
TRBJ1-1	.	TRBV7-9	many	CASSPRLELMNTEAFF	TGTGCCAGCAGCCCTCGGCTGGAGCTCATGAACACTGAAGCTTTCTTT
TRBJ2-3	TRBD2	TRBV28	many	CASRGGLAGGATDTQYF	TGTGCCAGCAGGGGGGGGCTAGCGGGAGGTGCCACAGATACGCAGTATTTT
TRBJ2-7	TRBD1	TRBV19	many	CASSITGGSYEQYF	TGTGCCAGTAGTATAACAGGGGGCTCCTACGAGCAGTACTTC
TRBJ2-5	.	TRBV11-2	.	CASSPQRLRETQYF	TGTGCCAGCAGCCCCCAGCGACTTAGGGAGACCCAGTACTTC
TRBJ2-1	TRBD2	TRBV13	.	CASSLGLRLAGVLNEQFF	TGTGCCAGCAGCTTAGGCCTCCGGCTAGCGGGAGTCTTGAATGAGCAGTTCTTC
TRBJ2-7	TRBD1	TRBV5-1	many	CASRGQGASSDEQYF	TGCGCCAGCAGGGGACAGGGGGCTTCGTCCGACGAGCAGTACTTC
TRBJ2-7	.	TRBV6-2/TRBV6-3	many	CASSTATAYEQYF	TGTGCCAGCAGTACCGCGACAGCCTACGAGCAGTACTTC